Listed below are T cell receptor beta chains from one sample, sequenced in a study of T cells in Graves' hyperthyroidism and ophthalmopathy. TCRdb re-analysed the multiplex PCR reads in MiXCR, keeping a single row per CDR3 protein. The profile shows about 350,000 distinct CDR3 sequences, 12% to 15% of them singletons. The sample taken for sequencing was blood. The source is a woman in her sixties with Graves' ophthalmopathy. CDR3s include the opening cysteine and the closing phenylalanine or tryptophan. Fields, in order: V gene, clone size, D gene, J gene, CDR3 DNA, CDR3 protein. A D gene is named only where the DNA matches it firmly. Some rows have no size entry. The others give once, few or many, or a class for an expanded clone.

v_gene: TRBV2
abundance: many
d_gene: TRBD2
j_gene: TRBJ2-5
CDR3nt: TGTGCCAGCACCCGAATGGGCAGCGGGGGGGAGACCCAGTACTTC
CDR3aa: CASTRMGSGGETQYF

v_gene: TRBV29-1
abundance: many
d_gene: TRBD2
j_gene: TRBJ2-7
CDR3nt: TGCAGCGCCAGCAGAAGACTAGCGGGTGACGAGCAGTACTTC
CDR3aa: CSASRRLAGDEQYF

v_gene: TRBV20-1
abundance: many
d_gene: NA
j_gene: TRBJ1-2
CDR3nt: TGCAGTGCTAGAGTCGGACAGAGCTATGGCTACACCTTC
CDR3aa: CSARVGQSYGYTF

v_gene: TRBV20-1
abundance: few
d_gene: NA
j_gene: TRBJ2-3
CDR3nt: TGCAGTGCTAGAGATCCTAGGGGGGGCACAGATACGCAGTATTTT
CDR3aa: CSARDPRGGTDTQYF

v_gene: TRBV13
abundance: few
d_gene: NA
j_gene: TRBJ2-5
CDR3nt: TGTGCCAGCAGCTACGGAGTAGAAGAGACCCAGTACTTC
CDR3aa: CASSYGVEETQYF

v_gene: TRBV10-3
abundance: few
d_gene: TRBD2
j_gene: TRBJ2-3
CDR3nt: TGTGCCACTCAGGGACTATCTGGAGATACGCAGTATTTT
CDR3aa: CATQGLSGDTQYF

v_gene: TRBV3-1
abundance: many
d_gene: TRBD1
j_gene: TRBJ1-5
CDR3nt: TGTGCCAGCAGCCAAGAGGGGACAGTCAATCAGCCCCAGCATTTT
CDR3aa: CASSQEGTVNQPQHF

v_gene: TRBV7-3
abundance: NA
d_gene: TRBD2
j_gene: TRBJ2-7
CDR3nt: TGTGCCAGCAGCGGTCGACTAGCGGGAGGCACCTACGAGCAGTACTTC
CDR3aa: CASSGRLAGGTYEQYF

v_gene: TRBV19
abundance: NA
d_gene: NA
j_gene: TRBJ1-1
CDR3nt: TGTGCCAGTAGTGTCGAGGGGAGAGGGACTGAAGCTTTCTTT
CDR3aa: CASSVEGRGTEAFF

v_gene: TRBV3-1
abundance: many
d_gene: TRBD1
j_gene: TRBJ1-5
CDR3nt: TGTGCCAGCAGCCAAGGAGGGACAGGGAGGCAGCCCCAGCATTTT
CDR3aa: CASSQGGTGRQPQHF

v_gene: TRBV28
abundance: NA
d_gene: TRBD2
j_gene: TRBJ2-1
CDR3nt: TGTGTCAGCAGGCGGGAGAGGCTCTACAATGAGCAGTTCTTC
CDR3aa: CVSRRERLYNEQFF

v_gene: TRBV7-9
abundance: NA
d_gene: NA
j_gene: TRBJ2-3
CDR3nt: TGTGCCAGCACCCTATCGAGTAGATCTAGCACAGATACGCAGTATTTT
CDR3aa: CASTLSSRSSTDTQYF

v_gene: TRBV11-2
abundance: few
d_gene: NA
j_gene: TRBJ2-7
CDR3nt: TGTGCCAGCAGAGTGGACTACCCCTACGAGCAGTACTTC
CDR3aa: CASRVDYPYEQYF

v_gene: TRBV7-8
abundance: many
d_gene: TRBD2
j_gene: TRBJ2-3
CDR3nt: TGTGCCAGCAGCTTCATGGGGAGGGCAGATACGCAGTATTTT
CDR3aa: CASSFMGRADTQYF

v_gene: TRBV3-1
abundance: few
d_gene: TRBD1
j_gene: TRBJ2-1
CDR3nt: TGTGCCAGCAGTCAAAGGGGGCTTGAGCAGTTCTTC
CDR3aa: CASSQRGLEQFF

v_gene: TRBV4-1
abundance: NA
d_gene: TRBD2
j_gene: TRBJ2-5
CDR3nt: TGCGCCAGCAGCCAAGTCCAAGCGGGAGGGCCCGGTGAGACCCAGTACTTC
CDR3aa: CASSQVQAGGPGETQYF

v_gene: TRBV6-1
abundance: many
d_gene: TRBD1
j_gene: TRBJ1-1
CDR3nt: TGTGCCAGCAGTGCCCCGGACAGGGGGCTAACTGAAGCTTTCTTT
CDR3aa: CASSAPDRGLTEAFF

v_gene: TRBV6-1
abundance: many
d_gene: NA
j_gene: TRBJ2-1
CDR3nt: TGTGCCAGCAGTGAACCCGGGACCCCTTTCTTGGAAGAGCAGTTCTTC
CDR3aa: CASSEPGTPFLEEQFF

v_gene: TRBV20-1
abundance: many
d_gene: NA
j_gene: TRBJ1-1
CDR3nt: TGCAGTGCCCCCGGACAGACGAACACTGAAGCTTTCTTT
CDR3aa: CSAPGQTNTEAFF

v_gene: TRBV3-1
abundance: many
d_gene: TRBD2
j_gene: TRBJ2-5
CDR3nt: TGTGCCAGCAGCCAAGGGGTAGCGGGAGGGGAGGTGGAGACCCAGTACTTC
CDR3aa: CASSQGVAGGEVETQYF

v_gene: TRBV4-1
abundance: NA
d_gene: NA
j_gene: TRBJ1-4
CDR3nt: TGCGCCAGCAGCCGGTTGGGCAGCGAAAAACTGTTTTTT
CDR3aa: CASSRLGSEKLFF

v_gene: TRBV20-1
abundance: NA
d_gene: TRBD2
j_gene: TRBJ2-1
CDR3nt: TGCAGTGCTAAAACTAGCGGGAGGTCCCTAGGGAATGAGCAGTTCTTC
CDR3aa: CSAKTSGRSLGNEQFF

v_gene: TRBV6-5
abundance: NA
d_gene: NA
j_gene: TRBJ2-7
CDR3nt: TGTGCCAGCAGTTACGGCGGCAGGGGATCGTACGAGCAGTACTTC
CDR3aa: CASSYGGRGSYEQYF

v_gene: TRBV5-1
abundance: NA
d_gene: NA
j_gene: TRBJ2-2
CDR3nt: TGCGCCAGCAGCTCCGACCCGAACACCGGGGAGCTGTTTTTT
CDR3aa: CASSSDPNTGELFF

v_gene: TRBV6-1
abundance: NA
d_gene: TRBD1
j_gene: TRBJ2-5
CDR3nt: TGTGCCAGCAGGGCCGGGACAGGGTTAGAGACCCAGTACTTC
CDR3aa: CASRAGTGLETQYF

v_gene: TRBV7-8
abundance: NA
d_gene: NA
j_gene: TRBJ2-3
CDR3nt: TGTGCCAGCAGCTTAGTTTATCCCGGAGACCCTTTCGCTAGCACAGATACGCAGTATTTT
CDR3aa: CASSLVYPGDPFASTDTQYF

v_gene: TRBV2
abundance: many
d_gene: NA
j_gene: TRBJ1-1
CDR3nt: TGTGCCAGCAAGGCGTCGCTGAACACTGAAGCTTTCTTT
CDR3aa: CASKASLNTEAFF

v_gene: TRBV13
abundance: NA
d_gene: TRBD2
j_gene: TRBJ2-5
CDR3nt: TGTGCCAGCAGCCGGACTAGCGGGGGGAGAGAGACCCAGTACTTC
CDR3aa: CASSRTSGGRETQYF

v_gene: TRBV11-2
abundance: many
d_gene: NA
j_gene: TRBJ2-7
CDR3nt: TGTGCCAGCAGCTTAGGATCACGCTACGAGCAGTACTTC
CDR3aa: CASSLGSRYEQYF

v_gene: TRBV27
abundance: few
d_gene: TRBD2
j_gene: TRBJ2-2
CDR3nt: TGTGCCAGCAGTTGGCGGGAGTACGCCGGGGAGCTGTTTTTT
CDR3aa: CASSWREYAGELFF

v_gene: TRBV7-8
abundance: many
d_gene: NA
j_gene: TRBJ2-1
CDR3nt: TGTGCCAGCAGTCGATCTAGCGTGGGCAATGAGCAGTTCTTC
CDR3aa: CASSRSSVGNEQFF

v_gene: TRBV5-1
abundance: many
d_gene: NA
j_gene: TRBJ1-6
CDR3nt: TGCGCCAGCAGCTTGGGACAGCCATTTTCACCCCTCCACTTT
CDR3aa: CASSLGQPFSPLHF

v_gene: TRBV12-3/TRBV12-4
abundance: many
d_gene: NA
j_gene: TRBJ2-7
CDR3nt: TGTGCCAGCAGCTTTACCGGGACACCTGCCTACGAGCAGTACTTC
CDR3aa: CASSFTGTPAYEQYF

v_gene: TRBV7-3
abundance: few
d_gene: TRBD1
j_gene: TRBJ2-2
CDR3nt: TGTGCCAGCAGCTCCAGGGGGCCCGGTATCGGGGAGCTGTTTTTT
CDR3aa: CASSSRGPGIGELFF

v_gene: TRBV20-1
abundance: many
d_gene: TRBD1
j_gene: TRBJ1-2
CDR3nt: TGCAGTGCTTCTCCAGACCCGGGACAGGGAGTACGTGGCTACACCTTC
CDR3aa: CSASPDPGQGVRGYTF

v_gene: TRBV5-1
abundance: many
d_gene: TRBD2
j_gene: TRBJ2-3
CDR3nt: TGCGCCAGCAGCCCCAAACTAGCGGGGACCACAGATACGCAGTATTTT
CDR3aa: CASSPKLAGTTDTQYF

v_gene: TRBV7-8
abundance: many
d_gene: NA
j_gene: TRBJ1-5
CDR3nt: TGTGCCAGCAGCTTAGATGGCAGGCAGGTTCGCAATCAGCCCCAGCATTTT
CDR3aa: CASSLDGRQVRNQPQHF

v_gene: TRBV20-1
abundance: many
d_gene: NA
j_gene: TRBJ2-1
CDR3nt: TGCAGTGTCGTTCCAGCGGCCCTCAATGAGCAGTTCTTC
CDR3aa: CSVVPAALNEQFF